Below are 3 T cell receptor beta chains sequenced from a single sample in a study of memory CD4+ T cells and cytomegalovirus serostatus. Some clones are missing from TCRdb's copy, which holds only in-frame ones; the method was immunoSEQ multiplex PCR. Of tens of thousands of clones listed, roughly 80% are singletons. Single viable CD3+CD4+CD8-CD45RO+ cells were sorted as the memory CD4+ T cells. The sample consisted of memory CD4+ T cells from blood. The receptors shown here come from an adult in good health and CMV-seronegative.

This rearrangement joins TRBV10-1 to TRBJ2-7, with D possibly TRBD1 on 5 matching bases. Trimming took off 2 bases at V and 2 bases at J, with 16 bases between the two ends. Germline CDR1 is WNHNN and CDR2 is SYGVQD (reference sequence). The CDR3 contains 16 residues. CDR3 DNA: TGCGCCAGCAGTGAGACCACGCAGGGTGATACCTACGAGCAGTACTTC. Translation gives CASSETTQGDTYEQYF.

V gene TRBV10-3 combines with J gene TRBJ2-3; 7 bases map to TRBD1. Per germline, CDR1 ENHRY and CDR2 SYGVKD. The V segment lost 5 bases and the J segment 1 base; nucleotides outside the gene matches: 6. The length of the CDR3 is 15 residues. As DNA, the CDR3 is TGTGCCATCAGTCTAGGACAGGACCGCACAGATACGCAGTATTTT. Protein: CAISLGQDRTDTQYF.

The chain employs TRBV2 and TRBJ2-5, with unresolved D. CDR1 and CDR2 from the germline V gene are SNHLY and FYNNEI. CDR3 length equals 15 residues. The V end was cut by 6 bases, the J end by 5 bases, with 19 bases between. This CDR3 reads CASRHSYTQRETQYF. The CDR3, as DNA: TGTGCCAGCAGACATAGCTACACCCAACGGGAGACCCAGTACTTC.